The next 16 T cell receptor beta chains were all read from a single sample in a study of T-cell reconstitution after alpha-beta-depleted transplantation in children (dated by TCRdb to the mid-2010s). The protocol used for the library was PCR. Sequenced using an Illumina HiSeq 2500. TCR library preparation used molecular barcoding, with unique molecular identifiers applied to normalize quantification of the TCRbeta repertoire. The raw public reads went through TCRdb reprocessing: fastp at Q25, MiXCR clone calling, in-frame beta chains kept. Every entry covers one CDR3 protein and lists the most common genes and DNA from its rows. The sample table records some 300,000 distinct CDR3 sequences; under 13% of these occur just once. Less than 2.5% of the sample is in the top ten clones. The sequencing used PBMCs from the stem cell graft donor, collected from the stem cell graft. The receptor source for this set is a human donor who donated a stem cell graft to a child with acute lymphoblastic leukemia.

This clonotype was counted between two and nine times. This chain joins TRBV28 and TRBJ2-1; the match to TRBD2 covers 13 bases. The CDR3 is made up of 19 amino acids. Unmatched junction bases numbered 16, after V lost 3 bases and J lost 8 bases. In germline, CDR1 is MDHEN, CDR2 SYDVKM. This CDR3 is CASSFSPGTSGVKTDEQFF. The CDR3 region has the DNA TGTGCCAGCAGTTTCTCCCCCGGGACTAGCGGGGTAAAGACGGATGAGCAGTTCTTC.

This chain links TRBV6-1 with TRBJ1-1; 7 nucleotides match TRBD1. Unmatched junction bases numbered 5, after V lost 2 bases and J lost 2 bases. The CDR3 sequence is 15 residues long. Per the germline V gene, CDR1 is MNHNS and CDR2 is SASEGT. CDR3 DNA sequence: TGTGCCAGCAGTGAACAGGGGGGACTTAACACTGAAGCTTTCTTT. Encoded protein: CASSEQGGLNTEAFF.

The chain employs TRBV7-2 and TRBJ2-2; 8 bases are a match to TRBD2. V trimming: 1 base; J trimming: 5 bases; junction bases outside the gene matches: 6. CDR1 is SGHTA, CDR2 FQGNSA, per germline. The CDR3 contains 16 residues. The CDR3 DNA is TGTGCCAGCAGCTTAGAAGGGACTAGTATAACCGGGGAGCTGTTTTTT. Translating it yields CASSLEGTSITGELFF. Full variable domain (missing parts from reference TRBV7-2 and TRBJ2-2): GAGVSQSPSNKVTEKGKDVELRCDPISGHTALYWYRQSLGQGLEFLIYFQGNSAPDKSGLPSDRFSAERTGGSVSTLTIQRTQQEDSAVYLCASSLEGTSITGELFFGEGSRLTVL.

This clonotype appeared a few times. In DNA form, the CDR3 reads TGTGCCAGTAGGGCGGCGGAGGGGACCGGGGAGCTGTTTTTT. Translated: CASRAAEGTGELFF. The chain uses TRBV19 and TRBJ2-2; tentatively, D is TRBD2 (6 bases). The CDR3 is 14 amino acids. The germline V gene encodes CDR1 LNHDA and CDR2 SQIVND (reference sequence). V gave up 6 bases and J gave up 5 bases, with 13 bases separating them.

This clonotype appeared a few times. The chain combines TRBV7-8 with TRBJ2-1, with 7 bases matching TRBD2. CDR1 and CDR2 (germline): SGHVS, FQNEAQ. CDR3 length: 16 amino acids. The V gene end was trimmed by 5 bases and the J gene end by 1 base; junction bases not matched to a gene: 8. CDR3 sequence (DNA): TGTGCCAGCAGCGTAATGGGAGGGCCTTCCTACAATGAGCAGTTCTTC. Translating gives CASSVMGGPSYNEQFF.

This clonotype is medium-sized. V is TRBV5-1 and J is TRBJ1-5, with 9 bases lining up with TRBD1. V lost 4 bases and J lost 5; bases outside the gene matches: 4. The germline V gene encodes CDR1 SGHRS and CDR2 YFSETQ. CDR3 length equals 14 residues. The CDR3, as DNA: TGCGCCAGCAGCCCGGACAGGGGTGATCAGCCCCAGCATTTT. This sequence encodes CASSPDRGDQPQHF. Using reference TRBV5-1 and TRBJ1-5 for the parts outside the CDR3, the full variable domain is KAGVTQTPRYLIKTRGQQVTLSCSPISGHRSVSWYQQTPGQGLQFLFEYFSETQRNKGNFPGRFSGRQFSNSRSEMNVSTLELGDSALYLCASSPDRGDQPQHFGDGTRLSIL.

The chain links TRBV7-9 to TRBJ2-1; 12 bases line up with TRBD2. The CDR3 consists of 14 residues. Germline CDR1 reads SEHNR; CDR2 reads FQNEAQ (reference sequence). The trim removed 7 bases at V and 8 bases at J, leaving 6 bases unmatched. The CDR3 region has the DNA TGTGCCAGCACCCGGACTAGCGGGATCGATGAGCAGTTCTTC. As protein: CASTRTSGIDEQFF. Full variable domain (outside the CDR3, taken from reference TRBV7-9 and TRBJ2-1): DTGVSQNPRHKITKRGQNVTFRCDPISEHNRLYWYRQTLGQGPEFLTYFQNEAQLEKSRLLSDRFSAERPKGSFSTLEIQRTEQGDSAMYLCASTRTSGIDEQFFGPGTRLTVL.

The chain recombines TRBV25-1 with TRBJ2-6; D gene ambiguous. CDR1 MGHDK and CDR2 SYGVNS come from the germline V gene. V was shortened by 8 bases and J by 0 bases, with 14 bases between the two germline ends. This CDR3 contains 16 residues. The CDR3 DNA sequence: TGTGCCAGCTCCCCCTTCGCAGACTCTGGGGCCAACGTCCTGACTTTC. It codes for CASSPFADSGANVLTF.

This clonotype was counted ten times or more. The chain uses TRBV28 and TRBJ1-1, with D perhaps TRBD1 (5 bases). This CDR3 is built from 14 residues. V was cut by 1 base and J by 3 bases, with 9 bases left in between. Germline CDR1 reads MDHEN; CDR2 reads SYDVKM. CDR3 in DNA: TGTGCCAGCAGTTTATATACAGGTTACACTGAAGCTTTCTTT. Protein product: CASSLYTGYTEAFF. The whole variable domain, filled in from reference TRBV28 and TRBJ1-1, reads DVKVTQSSRYLVKRTGEKVFLECVQDMDHENMFWYRQDPGLGLRLIYFSYDVKMKEKGDIPEGYSVSREKKERFSLILESASTNQTSMYLCASSLYTGYTEAFFGQGTRLTVV.

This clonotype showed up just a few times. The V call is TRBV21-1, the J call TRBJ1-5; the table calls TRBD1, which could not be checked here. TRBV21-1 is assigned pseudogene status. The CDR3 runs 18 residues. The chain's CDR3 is CASSKVTEGQVGDQPQHF. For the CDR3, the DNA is TGTGCCAGCAGCAAAGTTACTGAGGGACAGGTGGGCGATCAGCCCCAGCATTTT.

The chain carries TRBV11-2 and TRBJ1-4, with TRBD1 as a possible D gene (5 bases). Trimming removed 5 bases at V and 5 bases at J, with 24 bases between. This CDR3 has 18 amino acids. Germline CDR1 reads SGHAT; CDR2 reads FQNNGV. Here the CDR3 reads CASSQDIFGGGGNEKLFF. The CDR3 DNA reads TGTGCCAGCAGCCAAGACATCTTCGGCGGCGGGGGGAATGAAAAACTGTTTTTT. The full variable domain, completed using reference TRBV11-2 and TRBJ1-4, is EAGVAQSPRYKIIEKRQSVAFWCNPISGHATLYWYQQILGQGPKLLIQFQNNGVVDDSQLPKDRFSAERLKGVDSTLKIQPAKLEDSAVYLCASSQDIFGGGGNEKLFFGSGTQLSVL.

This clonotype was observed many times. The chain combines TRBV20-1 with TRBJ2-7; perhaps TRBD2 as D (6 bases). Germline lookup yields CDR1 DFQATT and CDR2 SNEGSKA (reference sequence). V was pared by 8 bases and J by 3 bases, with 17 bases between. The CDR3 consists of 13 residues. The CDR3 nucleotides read TGCAGTCTGTACAGCGGGCACAACTACGAGCAGTACTTC. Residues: CSLYSGHNYEQYF.

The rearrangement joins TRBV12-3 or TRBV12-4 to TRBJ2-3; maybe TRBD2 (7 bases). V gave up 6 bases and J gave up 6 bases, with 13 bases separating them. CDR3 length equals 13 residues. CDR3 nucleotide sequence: TGTGCCAGCAGGGGGGGGGCGAGCGATACGCAGTATTTT. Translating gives CASRGGASDTQYF.

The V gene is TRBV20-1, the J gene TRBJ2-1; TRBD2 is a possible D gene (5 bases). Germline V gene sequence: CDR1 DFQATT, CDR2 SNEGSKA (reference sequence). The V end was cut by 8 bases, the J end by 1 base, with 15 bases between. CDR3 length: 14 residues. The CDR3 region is CSLEGVRSYNEQFF. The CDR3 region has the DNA TGCAGTCTAGAGGGCGTCAGGTCCTACAATGAGCAGTTCTTC.

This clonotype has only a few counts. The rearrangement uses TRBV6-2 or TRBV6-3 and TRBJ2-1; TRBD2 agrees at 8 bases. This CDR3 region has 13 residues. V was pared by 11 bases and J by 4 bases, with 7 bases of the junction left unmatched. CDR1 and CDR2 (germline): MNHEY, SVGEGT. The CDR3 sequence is CAGAPSGYNEQFF. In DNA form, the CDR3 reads TGTGCCGGGGCGCCTAGCGGGTACAATGAGCAGTTCTTC.

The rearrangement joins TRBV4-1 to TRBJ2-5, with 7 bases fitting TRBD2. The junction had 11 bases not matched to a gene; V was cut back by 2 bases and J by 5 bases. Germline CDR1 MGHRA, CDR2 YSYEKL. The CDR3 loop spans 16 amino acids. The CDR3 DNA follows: TGCGCCAGCAGCCAACCTAGAAAGGGAGGGAGGGAGACCCAGTACTTC. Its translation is CASSQPRKGGRETQYF.